Below, 16 T cell receptor beta chains from the same sample are listed, as sequenced in a study of blood T cell repertoires in COVID-19. Generated by immunoSEQ multiplex PCR, the TCRdb table keeps only in-frame clones and is missing some. Of over 90,000 clones in the sample, under 90% are singletons; the top ten hold 3% to 4%. Material: peripheral blood. The receptors were sampled from a woman in her 70s with acute or convalescent COVID-19.

V gene TRBV18 combines with J gene TRBJ2-3; TRBD1 agrees at 7 bases. The V gene end was trimmed by 0 bases and the J gene end by 0 bases; junction bases not matched to a gene: 6. The CDR3 loop spans 17 amino acids. CDR1 and CDR2 (germline): KGHSH, LQKENI. CDR3 amino acids: CASSPPHRGPSTDTQYF. The CDR3 DNA is TGTGCCAGCTCACCACCCCACAGGGGCCCTAGCACAGATACGCAGTATTTT.

This rearrangement joins TRBV7-5 to TRBJ1-6; the table's D call, TRBD1, was not checked against the DNA. TRBV7-5 is shown as a pseudogene. This CDR3 contains 17 residues. This CDR3 is CVRSRRQGAPQNSPLHF. CDR3 nucleotide sequence: TGTGTCAGAAGCCGCCGACAGGGGGCGCCCCAAAATTCACCCCTCCACTTT.

In DNA form, the CDR3 reads TGCGCCAGCAGCTTGACCGGGACAGCTAACACCGGGGAGCTGTTTTTT. Its protein product is CASSLTGTANTGELFF. V and J are TRBV5-1 and TRBJ2-2; 7 nucleotides agree with TRBD1. V was pared by 1 base and J by 2 bases, with 5 bases of the junction left unmatched. The CDR3 length is 16 residues. The germline CDR1 and CDR2 sequences are SGHRS and YFSETQ.

The V call is TRBV15, the J call TRBJ2-3; the match to TRBD1 covers 9 bases. CDR1 is LNHNV, CDR2 YYDKDF, per germline (reference sequence). The length of the CDR3 is 19 residues. V was pared by 5 bases and J by 3 bases, with 18 bases of the junction left unmatched. This chain's CDR3 is CATSGYQSPGTGWTDTQYF. Here the CDR3 DNA reads TGTGCCACCAGCGGTTATCAGTCCCCCGGGACAGGGTGGACAGATACGCAGTATTTT.

The V call is TRBV11-3, the J call TRBJ1-2, with TRBD1 as a possible D gene (5 bases). The germline V and J ends were trimmed by 5 bases and 5 bases, with 15 bases remaining between them. In germline, CDR1 is SGHNT, CDR2 YENEEA. This CDR3 comprises 14 residues. CDR3 DNA: TGTGCCAGCAGCCAGGACGGATCAGGGTATGGCTACACCTTC. This encodes CASSQDGSGYGYTF.

This clone has only one observation. The chain employs TRBV19 and TRBJ1-2; D is unclear. The germline V gene encodes CDR1 LNHDA and CDR2 SQIVND (reference sequence). The CDR3 has 14 amino acids. V gave up 2 bases and J gave up 8 bases, with 15 bases separating them. This CDR3 reads CASSIRTPREGYTF. The CDR3 nucleotides read TGTGCCAGTAGTATAAGGACCCCGCGGGAGGGCTACACCTTC.

Here the CDR3 reads CASSERGAGETQYF. The CDR3 nucleotides are TGTGCCAGCAGTGAACGGGGGGCGGGCGAGACCCAGTACTTC. V usage is TRBV6-1 and J usage is TRBJ2-5, with a weak D call TRBD2 (7 bases). CDR3 size: 14 residues. Germline V gene lookup returns CDR1 MNHNS and CDR2 SASEGT. Trimming pared 2 bases from V and 5 bases from J, leaving 12 bases between.

The chain recombines TRBV3-1 (or the pseudogene TRBV3-2) with TRBJ2-7; 9 bases agree with TRBD2. Germline V gene lookup returns CDR1 LGHDT and CDR2 YNNKEL (reference sequence). Trimming took 1 base from V and 0 from J; bases not matched to a gene: 7. There are 17 residues in the CDR3. The CDR3 DNA reads TGTGCCAGCAGCCAAGCCCTCCTAGCGGGAAACTCCTACGAGCAGTACTTC. Its protein is CASSQALLAGNSYEQYF.

This chain joins TRBV28 and TRBJ1-5; D not certain. V gave up 1 base and J gave up 1 base, with 5 bases separating them. The germline V gene encodes CDR1 MDHEN and CDR2 SYDVKM. CDR3 length equals 14 residues. CDR3 in amino acids: CASSLYMSNQPQHF. DNA for the CDR3: TGTGCCAGCAGTTTATACATGAGCAATCAGCCCCAGCATTTT.

The chain joins TRBV11-2 to TRBJ1-1, with D perhaps matching TRBD1 (6 bases). Trimming pared 5 bases from V and 1 base from J, leaving 11 bases between. The CDR3 is 14 residues long. CDR1 is SGHAT, CDR2 FQNNGV, per germline. CDR3 bases: TGTGCCAGCAGCCCAGGGGTATCGAACACTGAAGCTTTCTTT. It codes for CASSPGVSNTEAFF.

This clone was picked up a small number of times. J is TRBJ1-2 and V is TRBV4-1; 7 bases fit TRBD1. The CDR3 is 15 amino acids. Trimming took 0 bases from V and 8 from J; bases not matched to a gene: 9. Germline V gene lookup returns CDR1 MGHRA and CDR2 YSYEKL. The CDR3 nucleotides read TGCGCCAGCAGCCAAGAAGAAACAGGGGCAGGGGGCTACACCTTC. Translation: CASSQEETGAGGYTF.

The chain couples TRBV6-6 to TRBJ2-1, with D perhaps TRBD1 (6 bases). The CDR3 totals 14 residues. V lost 2 bases and J lost 5, with 10 bases in between. Per germline, CDR1 MNHNY and CDR2 SVGAGI (reference sequence). The CDR3 nucleotides read TGTGCCAGCAGTTACGGGGGCGCCAACAATGAGCAGTTCTTC. This codes for CASSYGGANNEQFF.

This sequence joins TRBV18 and TRBJ1-5, with TRBD1 matching 8 bases. V was pared by 4 bases and J by 3 bases, with 5 bases of the junction left unmatched. This CDR3 is 15 amino acids long. Germline V gene sequence: CDR1 KGHSH, CDR2 LQKENI. The CDR3 sequence is CASSRTTGDNQPQHF. In DNA, the CDR3 is TGTGCCAGCTCACGGACGACAGGGGACAATCAGCCCCAGCATTTT.

This clone was counted once. The chain links TRBV6-5 to TRBJ1-6; D uncertain. Germline V gene data show CDR1 as MNHEY and CDR2 as SVGAGI. CDR3 length equals 14 residues. V dropped 8 bases and J dropped 6 bases, with 14 bases sitting between them. Here the CDR3 reads CASGRQGGNSPLHF. DNA of the CDR3: TGTGCCAGCGGTCGACAAGGTGGTAATTCACCCCTCCACTTT.

The V and J genes are TRBV3-1 (or the pseudogene TRBV3-2) and TRBJ2-3; the match to TRBD2 covers 10 bases. The V gene end was trimmed by 6 bases and the J gene end by 2 bases; junction bases not matched to a gene: 2. Looked up from germline, CDR1 is LGHDT and CDR2 is YNNKEL (reference sequence). The CDR3 is 14 residues long. CDR3 residues: CASRAGGLTDTQYF. Here the CDR3 DNA reads TGTGCCAGCAGAGCGGGGGGGCTCACAGATACGCAGTATTTT.

The chain is built from TRBV6-6 and TRBJ1-5; 11 nucleotides align to TRBD1. The germline V gene has CDR1 MNHNY and CDR2 SVGAGI (reference sequence). The J segment lost 1 base and the V segment lost 5 bases, leaving 4 bases of the junction unmatched. The CDR3 has 16 amino acids. The CDR3 sequence: CASSMDRGQSNQPQHF. For the CDR3, the DNA is TGTGCCAGCAGTATGGACAGGGGGCAGAGCAATCAGCCCCAGCATTTT.